What follows describes a single T cell receptor (beta chain). One entry per CDR3 protein results from TCRdb running MiXCR on the RT-PCR reads. The sample yields about 680,000 distinct CDR3 sequences, 13% to 15% seen once. Germline loops: CDR1 MDHEN, CDR2 SYDVKM. The CDR3 has 16 residues. Losses at the gene ends were 1 base for V and 7 bases for J; bases not matched to a gene: 8. The chain has TRBV28 and TRBJ2-1; 9 bases match TRBD2. The source is a female donor in good health, serving as a healthy control. Sequencing was performed on memory CD4+ T cells from blood. CDR3 sequence: CASSLFSGRSGNEQFF. The CDR3 DNA follows: TGTGCCAGCAGTTTATTCAGCGGGAGGTCTGGGAATGAGCAGTTCTTC. Supplemented by reference TRBV28 and TRBJ2-1, the full variable domain reads DVKVTQSSRYLVKRTGEKVFLECVQDMDHENMFWYRQDPGLGLRLIYFSYDVKMKEKGDIPEGYSVSREKKERFSLILESASTNQTSMYLCASSLFSGRSGNEQFFGPGTRLTVL.